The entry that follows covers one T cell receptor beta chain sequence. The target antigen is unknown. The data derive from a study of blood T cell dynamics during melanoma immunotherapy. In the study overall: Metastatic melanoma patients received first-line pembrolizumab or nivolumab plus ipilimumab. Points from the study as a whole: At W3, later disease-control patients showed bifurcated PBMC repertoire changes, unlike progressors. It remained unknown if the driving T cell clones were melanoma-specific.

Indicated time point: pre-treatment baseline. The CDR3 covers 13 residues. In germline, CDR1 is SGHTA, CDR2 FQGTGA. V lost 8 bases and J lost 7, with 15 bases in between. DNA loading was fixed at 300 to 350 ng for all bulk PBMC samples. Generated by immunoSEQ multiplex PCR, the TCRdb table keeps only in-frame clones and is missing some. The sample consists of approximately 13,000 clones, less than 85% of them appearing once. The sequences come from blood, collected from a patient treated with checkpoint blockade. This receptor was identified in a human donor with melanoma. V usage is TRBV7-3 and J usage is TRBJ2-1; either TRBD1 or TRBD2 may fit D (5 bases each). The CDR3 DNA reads TGTGCCAGCGGGGGACGGGATGGTAATGAGCAGTTCTTC. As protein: CASGGRDGNEQFF.